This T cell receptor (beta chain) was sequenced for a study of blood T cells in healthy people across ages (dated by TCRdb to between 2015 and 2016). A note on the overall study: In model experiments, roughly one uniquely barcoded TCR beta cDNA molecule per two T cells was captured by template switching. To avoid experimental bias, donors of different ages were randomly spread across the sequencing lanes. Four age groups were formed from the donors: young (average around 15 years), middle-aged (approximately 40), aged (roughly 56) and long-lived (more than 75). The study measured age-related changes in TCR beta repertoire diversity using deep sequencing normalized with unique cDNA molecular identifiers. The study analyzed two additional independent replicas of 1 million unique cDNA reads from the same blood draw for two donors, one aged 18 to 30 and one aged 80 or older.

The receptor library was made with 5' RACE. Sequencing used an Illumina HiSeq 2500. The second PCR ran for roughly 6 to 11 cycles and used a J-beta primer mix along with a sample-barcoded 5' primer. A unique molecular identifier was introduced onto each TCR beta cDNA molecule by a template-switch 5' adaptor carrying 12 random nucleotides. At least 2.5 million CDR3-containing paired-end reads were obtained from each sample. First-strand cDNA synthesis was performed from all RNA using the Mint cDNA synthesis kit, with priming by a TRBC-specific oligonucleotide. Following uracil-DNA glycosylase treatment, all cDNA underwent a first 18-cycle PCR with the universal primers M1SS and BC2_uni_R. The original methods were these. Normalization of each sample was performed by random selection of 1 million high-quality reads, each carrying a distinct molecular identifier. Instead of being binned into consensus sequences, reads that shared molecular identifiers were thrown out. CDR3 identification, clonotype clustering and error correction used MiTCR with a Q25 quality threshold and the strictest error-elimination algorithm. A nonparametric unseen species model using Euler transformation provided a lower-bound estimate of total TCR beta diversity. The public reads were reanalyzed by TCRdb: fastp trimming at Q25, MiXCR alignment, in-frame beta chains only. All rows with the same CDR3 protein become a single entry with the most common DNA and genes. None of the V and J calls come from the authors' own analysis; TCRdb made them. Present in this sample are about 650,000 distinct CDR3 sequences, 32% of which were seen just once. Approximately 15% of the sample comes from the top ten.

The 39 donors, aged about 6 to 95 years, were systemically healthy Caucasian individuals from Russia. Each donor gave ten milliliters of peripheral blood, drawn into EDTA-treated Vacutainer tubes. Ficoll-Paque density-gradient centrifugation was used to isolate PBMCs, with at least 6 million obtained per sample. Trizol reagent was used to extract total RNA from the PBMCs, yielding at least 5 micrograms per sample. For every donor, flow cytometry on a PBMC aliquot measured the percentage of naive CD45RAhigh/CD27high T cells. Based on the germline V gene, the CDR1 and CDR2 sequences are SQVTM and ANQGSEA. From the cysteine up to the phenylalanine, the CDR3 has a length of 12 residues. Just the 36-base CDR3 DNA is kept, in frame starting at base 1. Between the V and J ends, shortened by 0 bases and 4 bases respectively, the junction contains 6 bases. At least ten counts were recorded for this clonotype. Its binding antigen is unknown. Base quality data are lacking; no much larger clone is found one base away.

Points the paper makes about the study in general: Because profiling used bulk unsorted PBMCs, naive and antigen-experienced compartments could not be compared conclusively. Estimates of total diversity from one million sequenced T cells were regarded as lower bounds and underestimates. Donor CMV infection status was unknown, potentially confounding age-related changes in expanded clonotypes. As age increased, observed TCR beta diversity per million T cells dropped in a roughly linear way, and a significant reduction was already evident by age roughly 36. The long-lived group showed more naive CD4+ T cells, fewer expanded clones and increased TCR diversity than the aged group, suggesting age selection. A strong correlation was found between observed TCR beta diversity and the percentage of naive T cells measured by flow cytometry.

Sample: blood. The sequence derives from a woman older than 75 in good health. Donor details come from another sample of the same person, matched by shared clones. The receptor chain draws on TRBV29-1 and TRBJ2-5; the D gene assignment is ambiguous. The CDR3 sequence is CSVEDPTETQYF. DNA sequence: TGCAGCGTTGAAGATCCTACAGAGACCCAGTACTTC.